This T cell receptor (beta chain) is from a study of blood T cell repertoires in COVID-19. At the level of the study: The samples span acute and convalescent COVID-19 from the United States, Italy and Spain. PBMCs, B-cell-depleted T cells, or T cells were the source of the cDNA or gDNA that made up the material.

In the source study's methods: Amplification with reference gene primers provided the estimates of nucleated cell counts. Some clones are missing from TCRdb's copy, which holds only in-frame ones; the method was immunoSEQ multiplex PCR. V, J and clone size are taken as reported in that table, and D and trimming were inferred from the DNA itself. The table lists around 230,000 clones, around four fifths of them singletons. V lost 3 bases, J lost 1 base, and 4 bases stayed unmatched. This CDR3 has 15 amino acids. Looked up from germline, CDR1 is KGHSH and CDR2 is LQKENI. This clone came up a few times. The gene calls are TRBV18 and TRBJ2-3; TRBD1 matches 7 bases. Sequencing was performed on peripheral blood. The source is a woman in her 70s with active or convalescent COVID-19. The CDR3 nucleotides read TGTGCCAGCTCACCTACAGGGGAACGCACAGATACGCAGTATTTT. This gives the protein CASSPTGERTDTQYF.